This entry is about one TCR beta chain. The assay was immunoSEQ multiplex PCR, and TCRdb's table has in-frame clones only and misses some. The sample includes approximately 400,000 clones, just over 95% of them seen just once. The sample originates from a study of shared clonotypes between healthy human individuals. This CDR3 contains 14 residues. Germline V gene data show CDR1 as SGHDT and CDR2 as YYEEEE. J lost 1 base, V lost 4 bases, and 3 bases had no gene match. Sample: memory CD8+ T cells sorted from blood. The subset is: CD45RO+ cells pooled with CCR7-negative TemRA cells. This sequence joins TRBV5-6 and TRBJ2-5, with 8 bases aligning to TRBD1. The receptor was isolated from a man aged 25-45 years in good health. In DNA form, the CDR3 reads TGTGCCAGCAGCCGGACAGGGCCCCAAGAGACCCAGTACTTC. It is translated as CASSRTGPQETQYF.